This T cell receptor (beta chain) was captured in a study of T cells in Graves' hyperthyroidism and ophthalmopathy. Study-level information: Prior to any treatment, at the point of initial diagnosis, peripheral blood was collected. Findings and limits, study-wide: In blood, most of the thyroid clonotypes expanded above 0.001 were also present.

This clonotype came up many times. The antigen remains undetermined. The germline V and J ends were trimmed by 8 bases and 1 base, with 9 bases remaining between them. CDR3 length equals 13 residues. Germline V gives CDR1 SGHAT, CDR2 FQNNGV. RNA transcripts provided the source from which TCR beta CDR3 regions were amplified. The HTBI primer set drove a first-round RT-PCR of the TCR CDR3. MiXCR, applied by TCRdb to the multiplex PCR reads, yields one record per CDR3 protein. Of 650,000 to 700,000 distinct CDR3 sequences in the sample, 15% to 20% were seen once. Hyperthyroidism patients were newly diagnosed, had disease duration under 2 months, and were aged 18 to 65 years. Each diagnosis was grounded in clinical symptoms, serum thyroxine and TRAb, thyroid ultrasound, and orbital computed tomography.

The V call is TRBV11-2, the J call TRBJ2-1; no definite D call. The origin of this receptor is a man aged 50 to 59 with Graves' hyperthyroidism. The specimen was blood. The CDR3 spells CASRSVSYNEQFF. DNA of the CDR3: TGTGCCAGCCGCAGTGTGTCCTACAATGAGCAGTTCTTC.